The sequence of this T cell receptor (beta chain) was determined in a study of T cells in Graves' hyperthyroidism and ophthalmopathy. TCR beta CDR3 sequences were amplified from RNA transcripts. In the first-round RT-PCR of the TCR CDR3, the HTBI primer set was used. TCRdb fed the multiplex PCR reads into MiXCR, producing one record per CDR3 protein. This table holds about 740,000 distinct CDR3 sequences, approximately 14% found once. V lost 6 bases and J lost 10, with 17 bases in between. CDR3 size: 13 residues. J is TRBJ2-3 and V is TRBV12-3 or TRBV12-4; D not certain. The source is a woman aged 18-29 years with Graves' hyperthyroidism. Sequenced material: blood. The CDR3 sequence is CASSTSNEFAQYF. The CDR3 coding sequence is TGTGCCAGCAGCACCTCAAATGAATTTGCGCAGTATTTT.